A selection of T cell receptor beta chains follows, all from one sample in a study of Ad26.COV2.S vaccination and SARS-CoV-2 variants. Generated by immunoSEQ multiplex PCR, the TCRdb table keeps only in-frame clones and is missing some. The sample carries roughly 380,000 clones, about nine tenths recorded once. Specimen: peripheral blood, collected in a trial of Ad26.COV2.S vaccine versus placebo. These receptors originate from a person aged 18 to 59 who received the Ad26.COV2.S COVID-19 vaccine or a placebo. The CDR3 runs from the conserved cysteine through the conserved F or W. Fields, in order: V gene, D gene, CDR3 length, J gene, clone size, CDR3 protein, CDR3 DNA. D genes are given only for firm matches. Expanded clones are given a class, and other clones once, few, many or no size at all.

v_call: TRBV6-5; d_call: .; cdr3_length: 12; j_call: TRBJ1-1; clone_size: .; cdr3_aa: CASSRQNTEAFF; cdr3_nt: TGTGCCAGCAGTAGACAGAACACTGAAGCTTTCTTT
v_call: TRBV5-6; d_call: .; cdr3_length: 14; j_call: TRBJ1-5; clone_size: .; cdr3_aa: CASSLGGGDQPQHF; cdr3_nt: TGTGCCAGCAGCTTGGGGGGTGGAGATCAGCCCCAGCATTTT
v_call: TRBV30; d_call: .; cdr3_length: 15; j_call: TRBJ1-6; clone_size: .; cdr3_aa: CAWSGLGFHNSPLHF; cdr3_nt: TGTGCCTGGAGTGGCCTCGGTTTCCATAATTCACCCCTCCACTTT
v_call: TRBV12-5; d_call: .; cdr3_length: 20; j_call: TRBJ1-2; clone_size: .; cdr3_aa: CASGLVFLRLGSLEENGYTF; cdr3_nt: TGTGCTAGTGGTTTGGTATTCCTCCGTTTAGGGAGCTTAGAGGAAAATGGCTACACCTTC
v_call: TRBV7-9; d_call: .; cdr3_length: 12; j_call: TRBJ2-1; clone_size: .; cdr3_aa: CASSFQNNEQFF; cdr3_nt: TGTGCCAGCAGCTTTCAGAACAATGAGCAGTTCTTC
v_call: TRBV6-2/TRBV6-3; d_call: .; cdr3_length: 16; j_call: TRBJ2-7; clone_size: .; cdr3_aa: CASSYSSGLSGFEQYF; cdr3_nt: TGTGCCAGCAGTTATTCCTCCGGGCTCTCGGGCTTCGAGCAGTACTTC
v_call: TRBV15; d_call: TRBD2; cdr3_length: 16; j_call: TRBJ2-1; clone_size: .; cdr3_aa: CATSTTGGPSGDEQFF; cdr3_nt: TGTGCCACCAGCACCACGGGAGGGCCCTCCGGGGATGAGCAGTTCTTC
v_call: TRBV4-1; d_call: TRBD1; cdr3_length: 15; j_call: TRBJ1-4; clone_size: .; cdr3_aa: CASSQEGQGGEKLFF; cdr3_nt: TGCGCCAGCAGCCAAGAGGGGCAGGGGGGTGAAAAACTGTTTTTT
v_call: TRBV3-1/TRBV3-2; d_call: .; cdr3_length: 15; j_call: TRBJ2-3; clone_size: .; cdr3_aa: CASSQVGGYTDTQYF; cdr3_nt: TGTGCCAGCAGCCAGGTCGGGGGTTACACAGATACGCAGTATTTT
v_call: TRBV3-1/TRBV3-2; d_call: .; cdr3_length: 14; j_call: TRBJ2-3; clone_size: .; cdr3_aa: CASSLGVGADTQYF; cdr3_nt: TGTGCCAGCAGCCTCGGGGTAGGAGCAGATACGCAGTATTTT
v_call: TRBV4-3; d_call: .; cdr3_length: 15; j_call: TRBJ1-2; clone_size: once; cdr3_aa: CASSQDSQTFYGYTF; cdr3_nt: TGCGCCAGCAGCCAGGACAGCCAAACCTTCTATGGCTACACCTTC
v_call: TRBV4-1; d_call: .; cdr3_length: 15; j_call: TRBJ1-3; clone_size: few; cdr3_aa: CASSQTGDFGNTIYF; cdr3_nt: TGCGCCAGCAGCCAAACCGGGGACTTTGGAAACACCATATATTTT
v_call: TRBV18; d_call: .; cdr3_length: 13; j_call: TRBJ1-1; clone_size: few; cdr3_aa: CASSRDQGTEAFF; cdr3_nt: TGTGCCAGCTCAAGGGACCAAGGGACTGAAGCTTTCTTT
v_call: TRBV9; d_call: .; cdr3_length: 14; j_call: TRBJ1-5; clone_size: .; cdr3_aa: CASSVDQSNQPQHF; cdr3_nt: TGTGCCAGCAGCGTAGATCAGAGCAATCAGCCCCAGCATTTT
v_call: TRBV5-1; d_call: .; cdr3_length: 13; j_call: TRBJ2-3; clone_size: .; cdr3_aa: CASSLAGTDTQYF; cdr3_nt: TGCGCCAGCAGCTTGGCGGGCACAGATACGCAGTATTTT
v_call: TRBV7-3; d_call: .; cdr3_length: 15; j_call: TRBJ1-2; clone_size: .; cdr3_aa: CASSLSPARFYGYTF; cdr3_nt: TGTGCCAGCAGCTTAAGTCCCGCCCGATTCTATGGCTACACCTTC
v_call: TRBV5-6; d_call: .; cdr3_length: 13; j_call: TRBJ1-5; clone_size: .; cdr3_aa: CASSPSPSQPQHF; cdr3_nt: TGTGCCAGCAGCCCTTCCCCCTCGCAGCCCCAGCATTTT
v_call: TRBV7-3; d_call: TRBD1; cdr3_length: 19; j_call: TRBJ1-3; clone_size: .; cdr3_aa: CASSFTPGTARGSGNTIYF; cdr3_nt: TGTGCCAGCAGCTTCACCCCCGGGACAGCCAGGGGGTCTGGAAACACCATATATTTT
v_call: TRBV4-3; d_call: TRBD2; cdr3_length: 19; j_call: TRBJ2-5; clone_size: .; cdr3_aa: CASSQDGVGSGGYQETQYF; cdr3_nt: TGCGCCAGCAGCCAAGATGGGGTAGGTAGCGGGGGCTACCAAGAGACCCAGTACTTC
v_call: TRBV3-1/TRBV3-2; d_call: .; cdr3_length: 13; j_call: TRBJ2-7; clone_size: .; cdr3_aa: CASSRGQLYEQYF; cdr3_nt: TGTGCCAGCAGCCGAGGACAACTCTACGAGCAGTACTTC
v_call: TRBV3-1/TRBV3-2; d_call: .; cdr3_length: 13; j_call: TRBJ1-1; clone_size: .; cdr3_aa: CASSPLLGTEAFF; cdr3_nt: TGTGCCAGCAGCCCTCTCCTTGGCACTGAAGCTTTCTTT
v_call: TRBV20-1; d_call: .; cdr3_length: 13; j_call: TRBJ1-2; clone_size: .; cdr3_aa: CSASMGNNYGYTF; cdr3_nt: TGCAGTGCTAGTATGGGTAATAACTATGGCTACACCTTC
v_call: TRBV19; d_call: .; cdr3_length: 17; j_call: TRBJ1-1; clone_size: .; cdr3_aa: CASSMGQGPAMNTEAFF; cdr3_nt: TGTGCCAGTAGTATGGGGCAGGGGCCAGCCATGAACACTGAAGCTTTCTTT
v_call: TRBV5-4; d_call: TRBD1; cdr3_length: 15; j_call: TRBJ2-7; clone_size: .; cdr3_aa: CASSFLPGGPYEQYF; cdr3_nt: TGTGCCAGCAGCTTTCTCCCAGGGGGTCCCTACGAGCAGTACTTC
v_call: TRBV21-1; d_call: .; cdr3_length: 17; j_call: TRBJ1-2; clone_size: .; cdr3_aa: CASSKGPGGGANYGYTF; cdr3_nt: TGTGCCAGCAGCAAAGGGCCCGGGGGGGGCGCTAACTATGGCTACACCTTC
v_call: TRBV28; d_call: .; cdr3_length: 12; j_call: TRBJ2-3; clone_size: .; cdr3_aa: CASSHSTDTQYF; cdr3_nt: TGTGCCAGCAGTCATAGCACAGATACGCAGTATTTT
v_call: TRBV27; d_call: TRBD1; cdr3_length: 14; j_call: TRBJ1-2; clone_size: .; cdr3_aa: CASTGTGDSYGYTF; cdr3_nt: TGTGCCAGCACCGGGACAGGCGACTCCTATGGCTACACCTTC
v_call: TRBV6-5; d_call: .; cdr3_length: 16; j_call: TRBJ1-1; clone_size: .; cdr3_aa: CASSYGGANGDTEAFF; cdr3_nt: TGTGCCAGCAGTTACGGGGGGGCTAACGGAGACACTGAAGCTTTCTTT
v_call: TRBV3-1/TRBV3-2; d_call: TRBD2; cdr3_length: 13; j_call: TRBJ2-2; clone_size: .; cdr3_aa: CASSQGGTGELFF; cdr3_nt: TGTGCCAGCAGCCAGGGGGGGACCGGGGAGCTGTTTTTT
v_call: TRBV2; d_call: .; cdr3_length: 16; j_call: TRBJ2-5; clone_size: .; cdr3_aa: CASSEEGNVIQETQYF; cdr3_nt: TGTGCCAGCAGTGAAGAGGGCAACGTGATCCAAGAGACCCAGTACTTC